One sample yielded the 3 T cell receptor beta chains listed below, sequenced in a study of cytomegalovirus exposure and HLA in healthy donors. Only in-frame clones appear in the TCRdb table, and some are missing; sequencing was by immunoSEQ multiplex PCR. The sample includes 330,000 or so clones, 80% to 90% of them seen just once. The sample taken for sequencing was PBMCs. These receptors were collected from a woman between 18 and 29 years old in good health and CMV-seronegative.

V usage is TRBV27 and J usage is TRBJ1-5, with TRBD1 identical over 12 bases. Germline V gives CDR1 MNHEY, CDR2 SMNVEV (reference sequence). The CDR3 spans 14 residues. The V gene end was trimmed by 3 bases and the J gene end by 7 bases; junction bases not matched to a gene: 1. The CDR3, as DNA: TGTGCCAGCAGTTTGGGGACAGGGGGCCAGCCCCAGCATTTT. Its translation is CASSLGTGGQPQHF.

This clone was counted between two and nine times. The chain employs TRBV4-1 and TRBJ1-2; D is ambiguous. Trimming took off 1 base at V and 3 bases at J, with 9 bases between the two ends. The germline V gene has CDR1 MGHRA and CDR2 YSYEKL. The CDR3 consists of 14 residues. Here the CDR3 DNA reads TGCGCCAGCAGCCAAGGTCGGCAGGACTATGGCTACACCTTC. Its protein is CASSQGRQDYGYTF.

In its sample, this clone was seen once. V and J are TRBV5-4 and TRBJ2-7, with 8 bases matching TRBD2. The CDR3 totals 17 residues. The trim removed 0 bases at V and 3 bases at J, leaving 11 bases unmatched. CDR1 is SGHNT, CDR2 YYREEE, per germline (reference sequence). The CDR3 DNA reads as TGTGCCAGCAGCTTGGCCACGCGCAGCGGGAGTGTCTACGAGCAGTACTTC. It specifies CASSLATRSGSVYEQYF.